This T cell receptor (beta chain) was recovered during a study of regulatory T cells in long-lasting Graves disease. This clonotype appeared many times. Time point of the sample: newly diagnosed GD, antithyroid drugs for less than 3 months. PBMC RNA served as the TCR library source. Both iRepertoire HTBI primers and Arm-PCR of CDR3 regions were used to build the TCR beta libraries. TCRdb re-called the multiplex PCR reads with MiXCR, one entry per CDR3 protein. The sample yields 520,000 or so distinct CDR3 sequences, more than 10% seen once. The V segment lost 3 bases and the J segment 3 bases; nucleotides outside the gene matches: 5. CDR1 SQVTM and CDR2 ANQGSEA come from the germline V gene. The CDR3 is 13 amino acids. This sample also belongs to another study, concerning T cells in Graves' hyperthyroidism and ophthalmopathy. From that study: Hyperthyroidism, newly diagnosed and lasting under 2 months, affected patients aged 18 to 65. Carried out on the TCR CDR3, a first-round RT-PCR used the HTBI primer set.

The source of this sequence is a woman in her thirties with Graves disease. Here the sequenced sample was peripheral blood mononuclear cells (PBMCs), taken at new diagnosis, from a patient treated with antithyroid drugs. This chain joins TRBV29-1 and TRBJ2-7; TRBD2 agrees at 7 bases. DNA of the CDR3: TGCAGCGTTGAGTGGGAGGGTAACTACGAGCAGTACTTC. As protein: CSVEWEGNYEQYF.